The 20 T cell receptor beta chains in this list originate from one sample, sequenced in a study of shared clonotypes between healthy human individuals. Generated by immunoSEQ multiplex PCR, the TCRdb table keeps only in-frame clones and is missing some. The sample lists about 2.3 million clones, approximately 95% occurring once. Input material: naive CD4+ T cells from PBMCs. Subset indicated: CD45RA+ positively selected. Every receptor here comes from a man younger than 30 in good health. Some clones in this sample may be carry-over from other donors' samples.

The chain carries TRBV19 and TRBJ1-4; 7 bases fit TRBD1. The CDR3 is 14 amino acids. Per the germline V gene, CDR1 is LNHDA and CDR2 is SQIVND (reference sequence). The J segment lost 8 bases and the V segment lost 2 bases, leaving 5 bases of the junction unmatched. The CDR3 loop is CASSIRQGSEKLFF. DNA of the CDR3: TGTGCCAGTAGTATAAGACAGGGTAGCGAAAAACTGTTTTTT.

V usage is TRBV18 and J usage is TRBJ2-1, with 9 positions matching TRBD2. From germline, CDR1 is KGHSH and CDR2 LQKENI. The CDR3 loop spans 15 amino acids. J was trimmed by 3 bases and V by 6 bases; bases with no gene match: 6. CDR3 sequence: CASSRTSAFYNEQFF. CDR3 sequence (DNA): TGTGCCAGCTCCCGGACTAGCGCTTTCTACAATGAGCAGTTCTTC.

This chain links TRBV7-9 with TRBJ1-2; 9 positions match TRBD1. V shed 5 bases, J shed 4 bases, and the junction held 5 bases outside the gene matches. Germline V gene lookup returns CDR1 SEHNR and CDR2 FQNEAQ (reference sequence). This CDR3 is built from 14 residues. For the CDR3, the DNA is TGTGCCAGCAGCAACCGGGACAGGGTCTATGGCTACACCTTC. Its protein is CASSNRDRVYGYTF.

Comments on this clone: Within the sample, other DNA sequences also encode this same CDR3. The V call is TRBV5-1, the J call TRBJ1-2; 8 bases are a match to TRBD1. This CDR3 comprises 13 residues. Germline values: CDR1 SGHRS, CDR2 YFSETQ. Losses at the gene ends were 5 bases for V and 2 bases for J; bases not matched to a gene: 2. CDR3 sequence (DNA): TGCGCCAGCAGTGGACAGGGCAACTATGGCTACACCTTC. It codes for CASSGQGNYGYTF.

The V and J genes are TRBV6-1 and TRBJ1-2; the match to TRBD1 covers 9 bases. Trimming cost V 9 bases and J 8 bases; bases outside gene matches: 16. The CDR3 is made up of 15 amino acids. CDR1 is MNHNS, CDR2 SASEGT, per germline. In nucleotides, the CDR3 is TGTGCCAGTGACATTAATGGACAGGGGCCAAGGGGCTACACCTTC. Translation gives CASDINGQGPRGYTF.

The V and J genes are TRBV7-2 and TRBJ1-1; D might be TRBD1 (6 bases). Germline assignment: CDR1 SGHTA and CDR2 FQGNSA. Trimming stripped 3 bases from V and 4 bases from J, with 12 bases between. The CDR3 length is 14 residues. In nucleotides, the CDR3 is TGTGCCAGCAGCTTCGGGGGGCTCGGCACTGAAGCTTTCTTT. Residues: CASSFGGLGTEAFF.

This sequence joins TRBV10-1 and TRBJ2-1; TRBD2 matches 11 bases. In germline, CDR1 is WNHNN, CDR2 SYGVQD (reference sequence). Trimming removed 0 bases from V and 4 bases from J; junction bases left unmatched: 2. There are 16 residues in the CDR3. The CDR3 nucleotides read TGCGCCAGCAGTGAGTCGGCTAGCGGGAGGTACAATGAGCAGTTCTTC. It is translated as CASSESASGRYNEQFF.

The chain is built from TRBV28 and TRBJ2-1; 8 bases map to TRBD2. V shed 3 bases and J 8 bases; nucleotides not matched to a gene: 18. The CDR3 contains 18 residues. The germline V gene has CDR1 MDHEN and CDR2 SYDVKM. CDR3 residues: CASSFPLERERSRDEQFF. The CDR3 nucleotides read TGTGCCAGCAGTTTTCCCCTAGAGCGGGAGAGGTCTCGTGATGAGCAGTTCTTC.

The genes are TRBV7-2 and TRBJ1-2, with 10 bases that match TRBD1. This CDR3 has 15 residues. Per germline, CDR1 SGHTA and CDR2 FQGNSA. Trimming removed 0 bases from V and 5 bases from J; junction bases left unmatched: 3. CDR3: CASSLAGTGVYGYTF. Written as DNA, the CDR3 is TGTGCCAGCAGCTTAGCCGGGACAGGGGTGTATGGCTACACCTTC.

This clone occurred a few times. V and J are TRBV5-1 and TRBJ1-1; no reliable D call. The CDR3 consists of 14 residues. The germline V gene has CDR1 SGHRS and CDR2 YFSETQ. V was shortened by 1 base and J by 1 base, with 8 bases between the two germline ends. The CDR3 spells CASSLNSQNTEAFF. CDR3 nucleotides: TGCGCCAGCAGCTTGAACAGCCAGAACACTGAAGCTTTCTTT.

J is TRBJ1-4 and V is TRBV5-4; unclear D gene. CDR1 is SGHNT and CDR2 is YYREEE in the germline V gene (reference sequence). There are 14 residues in the CDR3. The V and J ends lost 7 bases and 0 bases respectively, with 10 bases between them. The CDR3 DNA reads as TGTGCCAGCCAAGACACTCCAACTAATGAAAAACTGTTTTTT. Encoded protein: CASQDTPTNEKLFF.

The V gene is TRBV19, the J gene TRBJ1-2; D perhaps matches TRBD1 (6 bases). The germline V and J ends were trimmed by 5 bases and 2 bases, with 12 bases remaining between them. This CDR3 comprises 14 residues. The germline V gene has CDR1 LNHDA and CDR2 SQIVND (reference sequence). CDR3 in amino acids: CASSGSTGNYGYTF. DNA of the CDR3: TGTGCCAGTAGTGGATCGACAGGAAACTATGGCTACACCTTC.

Comments on this clone: The sample carries other DNA sequences with the same CDR3. This chain uses TRBV4-3 with TRBJ2-1; a weak D match, TRBD1 (6 bases). V shed 0 bases and J shed 7 bases, with 13 bases lying between them. Germline loops: CDR1 LGHNA, CDR2 YSLEER. The CDR3 has 15 amino acids. The CDR3 spells CASSQEGQGYNEQFF. CDR3 coding DNA: TGCGCCAGCAGCCAAGAAGGGCAGGGGTATAATGAGCAGTTCTTC.

The chain uses TRBV7-2 and TRBJ2-3; D could derive from TRBD1 or TRBD2 (7 bases each). Germline values: CDR1 SGHTA, CDR2 FQGNSA. This CDR3 has 16 amino acids. The V end lost 0 bases, the J end lost 5 bases, and 15 bases lay between the germline ends. CDR3 in DNA: TGTGCCAGCAGCTTAGCCGGGGGGCAGGGGGTAGATACGCAGTATTTT. Protein: CASSLAGGQGVDTQYF.

This sequence joins TRBV2 and TRBJ1-1, with D perhaps matching TRBD1 (5 bases). This CDR3 has 13 amino acids. Germline CDR1 reads SNHLY; CDR2 reads FYNNEI. Between the trimmed V and J ends, which lost 6 bases and 5 bases, there was a span of 13 bases. DNA for the CDR3: TGTGCCAGCAGCGGGGAAGGGGAAACTGAAGCTTTCTTT. It encodes CASSGEGETEAFF.

This chain links TRBV5-4 with TRBJ2-2, with D possibly matching TRBD2 (6 bases). This CDR3 is built from 15 residues. CDR1 is SGHNT and CDR2 is YYREEE in the germline V gene (reference sequence). Trimming left V 0 bases short and J 6 bases short, with 12 bases between. In nucleotides, the CDR3 is TGTGCCAGCAGCTTGGGGCAGGGCGGGGCCGGGGAGCTGTTTTTT. Its translation: CASSLGQGGAGELFF.

V gene TRBV6-6 combines with J gene TRBJ2-7; the D is unclear. The V and J ends lost 4 bases and 2 bases respectively, with 15 bases between them. Germline CDR1 is MNHNY and CDR2 is SVGAGI (reference sequence). CDR3 size: 15 residues. The CDR3 nucleotides read TGTGCCAGCAGTTCAACCCGACCAGCCCCCTACGAGCAGTACTTC. Its protein is CASSSTRPAPYEQYF.

V gene TRBV7-9 combines with J gene TRBJ2-3; TRBD1 or TRBD2 may be the D gene (5 bases each). The CDR3 is 14 residues long. Trimming stripped 7 bases from V and 3 bases from J, with 14 bases between. Germline loops: CDR1 SEHNR, CDR2 FQNEAQ (reference sequence). CDR3 DNA: TGTGCCAGCAACGCAGAGGGGTGGACAGATACGCAGTATTTT. It codes for CASNAEGWTDTQYF.

V and J are TRBV7-2 and TRBJ1-1, with no clear D. Trimming shortened V by 5 bases and J by 3 bases, and 10 bases separated the two germline ends. The CDR3 contains 13 residues. Germline assignment: CDR1 SGHTA and CDR2 FQGNSA. The CDR3 region is CASSMGPYTEAFF. In DNA, the CDR3 is TGTGCCAGCAGCATGGGCCCATACACTGAAGCTTTCTTT.

This chain uses TRBV19 with TRBJ2-1; D possibly uses TRBD1 or TRBD2 (5 bases each). There are 11 residues in the CDR3. Germline assignment: CDR1 LNHDA and CDR2 SQIVND (reference sequence). Trimming removed 6 bases from V and 10 bases from J, with 10 bases in between. CDR3 sequence: CASSPGTEQFF. DNA for the CDR3: TGTGCCAGTAGCCCCGGGACGGAGCAGTTCTTC.